A single sample gave rise to the 20 T cell receptor beta chains below, sequenced in a study of CD8 T cells in ankylosing spondylitis. TCRdb called the 5' RACE reads again in MiXCR, with one record for every CDR3 protein. Of roughly 26,000 distinct CDR3 sequences listed, 13% were seen once; the top ten hold about 35%. Sequenced sample: blood. Receptor source: a male donor with ankylosing spondylitis or in good health (not recorded which).

A remark on this clonotype: A much larger clone differs from this one at a single base, so this may be a read error. In this CDR3 the conserved last residue, phenylalanine or tryptophan, is missing, so a read error is likely. Written as DNA, the CDR3 is TGTGCCAGCAGCTCCAAGGGGCTCCTCAATGAGCAGTTCCTC. Translated: CASSSKGLLNEQFL. The rearrangement joins TRBV7-9 to TRBJ2-1; D might be TRBD1 (5 bases). The CDR3 totals 14 residues. Germline V CDR1 and CDR2: SEHNR, FQNEAQ (reference sequence). Trimming stripped 4 bases from V and 6 bases from J, with 13 bases between.

The V call is TRBV28, the J call TRBJ2-3; no definite D call. The CDR3 spans 11 residues. Germline lookup yields CDR1 MDHEN and CDR2 SYDVKM. Trimming shortened V by 5 bases and J by 6 bases, and 6 bases separated the two germline ends. The CDR3 sequence is CASSHTDTQYF. As DNA, the CDR3 is TGTGCCAGCAGTCATACTGATACGCAGTATTTT.

At least ten counts were recorded for this clonotype. The genes are TRBV20-1 and TRBJ2-7; TRBD2 aligns across 9 bases. The CDR3 contains 15 residues. The J segment lost 6 bases and the V segment lost 5 bases, leaving 14 bases of the junction unmatched. Germline V gives CDR1 DFQATT, CDR2 SNEGSKA (reference sequence). As DNA, the CDR3 is TGCAGTGCTGCCCCCGGGAGCGGGGGGCTCCGCGAGCAGTACTTC. Translated: CSAAPGSGGLREQYF.

This clonotype was observed many times. The genes are TRBV6-1 and TRBJ2-7; D might be TRBD2 (5 bases). The ends were cut back, 4 bases at V and 2 bases at J, with 12 bases in the middle. CDR1 MNHNS and CDR2 SASEGT come from the germline V gene. The CDR3 length is 14 residues. CDR3 loop: CASSGERMTYEQYF. Written as DNA, the CDR3 is TGTGCCAGCAGTGGGGAGAGAATGACCTACGAGCAGTACTTC.

The V gene is TRBV6-5, the J gene TRBJ2-5; the D is unclear. V gave up 4 bases and J gave up 5 bases, with 11 bases separating them. Germline assignment: CDR1 MNHEY and CDR2 SVGAGI. The CDR3 has 13 amino acids. For the CDR3, the DNA is TGTGCCAGCAGTTCGATCCTCAGGGAGACCCAGTACTTC. Its protein product is CASSSILRETQYF.

The J gene is TRBJ2-1, the V gene TRBV27; 7 bases agree with TRBD1. From germline, CDR1 is MNHEY and CDR2 SMNVEV (reference sequence). CDR3 length: 13 residues. V shed 5 bases and J 7 bases; nucleotides not matched to a gene: 5. CDR3 sequence (DNA): TGTGCCAGCAGTGAGAGACAGGGTAATGAGCAGTTCTTC. This encodes CASSERQGNEQFF.

This clonotype was counted ten times or more. The rearrangement links TRBV29-1 to TRBJ2-2; 7 bases agree with TRBD2. CDR1 SQVTM and CDR2 ANQGSEA come from the germline V gene. The junction had 5 bases not matched to a gene; V was cut back by 3 bases and J by 1 base. CDR3 length: 15 amino acids. CDR3 sequence: CSVDPGTKNTGELFF. The CDR3, as DNA: TGCAGCGTTGACCCCGGGACTAAGAACACCGGGGAGCTGTTTTTT.

This clonotype has more than one count but fewer than ten. This rearrangement joins TRBV20-1 to TRBJ2-1; 7 positions agree with TRBD2. V trimming: 4 bases; J trimming: 4 bases; junction bases outside the gene matches: 7. This CDR3 contains 14 residues. Looked up from germline, CDR1 is DFQATT and CDR2 is SNEGSKA (reference sequence). For the CDR3, the DNA is TGCAGTGCTATTGCTCTAGCGGTGTACAATGAGCAGTTCTTC. Protein: CSAIALAVYNEQFF.

The sample holds a few counts of this clonotype. The chain links TRBV5-5 to TRBJ2-5; D remains unclear. Per the germline V gene, CDR1 is SGHKS and CDR2 is YYEKEE (reference sequence). V lost 1 base, J lost 4 bases, and 5 bases lay in between. This CDR3 region has 12 residues. In DNA form, the CDR3 reads TGTGCCAGCAGCTTGTTTCTAGAGACCCAGTACTTC. Amino acid sequence: CASSLFLETQYF.

This clonotype has at least ten counts. This sequence joins TRBV12-3 or TRBV12-4 and TRBJ2-5, with D possibly being TRBD1 (7 bases). With 3 bases removed from V and 5 bases from J, the gap between germline ends came to 13 bases. The CDR3 covers 14 residues. The CDR3 nucleotides read TGTGCCAGCAGTTTGCAGGGGGGCCATGAGACCCAGTACTTC. Translating gives CASSLQGGHETQYF.

The V and J genes are TRBV5-4 and TRBJ2-7; D is undetermined. V was trimmed by 4 bases and J by 4 bases, leaving 9 bases between them. The CDR3 is 12 residues long. The germline V gene has CDR1 SGHNT and CDR2 YYREEE (reference sequence). The CDR3 loop is CASSDFIYEQYF. In DNA, the CDR3 is TGTGCCAGCAGCGATTTTATTTACGAGCAGTACTTC.

By its share, this clonotype is medium-sized. The J gene is TRBJ2-7, the V gene TRBV7-9; D is possibly TRBD1 or TRBD2 (5 bases each). In germline, CDR1 is SEHNR, CDR2 FQNEAQ (reference sequence). The germline V and J ends were trimmed by 3 bases and 5 bases, with 17 bases remaining between them. The CDR3 has 15 residues. The CDR3 region is CASSFLSPMGDEQYF. The CDR3 nucleotides are TGTGCCAGCAGCTTCCTATCGCCGATGGGGGACGAGCAGTACTTC. Full variable domain (outside the CDR3, taken from reference TRBV7-9 and TRBJ2-7): DTGVSQNPRHKITKRGQNVTFRCDPISEHNRLYWYRQTLGQGPEFLTYFQNEAQLEKSRLLSDRFSAERPKGSFSTLEIQRTEQGDSAMYLCASSFLSPMGDEQYFGPGTRLTVT.

This clonotype came up many times. The J gene is TRBJ2-3, the V gene TRBV9; no reliable D call. In germline, CDR1 is SGDLS, CDR2 YYNGEE. This CDR3 spans 14 amino acids. Trimming took off 0 bases at V and 3 bases at J, with 8 bases between the two ends. CDR3 DNA: TGTGCCAGCAGCGTAGTATCGGAGACAGATACGCAGTATTTT. Protein product: CASSVVSETDTQYF.

This clonotype was detected many times. The chain recombines TRBV12-3 or TRBV12-4 with TRBJ1-6; the D gene is possibly TRBD1 (5 bases). CDR3 length equals 14 residues. Between the trimmed V and J ends, which lost 5 bases and 5 bases, there was a span of 10 bases. Written as DNA, the CDR3 is TGTGCCAGCAGTCTCGGACAAAATAATTCACCCCTCCACTTT. Protein sequence: CASSLGQNNSPLHF.

The chain uses TRBV7-9 and TRBJ2-4, with D unresolved. The length of the CDR3 is 16 residues. Germline CDR1 SEHNR, CDR2 FQNEAQ (reference sequence). Trimming stripped 1 base from V and 0 bases from J, with 10 bases between. CDR3 amino acids: CASSLVAGGAKNIQYF. The CDR3 nucleotides read TGTGCCAGCAGCTTAGTAGCAGGTGGAGCCAAAAACATTCAGTACTTC.

This clonotype was seen many times. This chain uses TRBV29-1 with TRBJ2-5; 10 nucleotides line up with TRBD1. The CDR3 has 15 amino acids. CDR1 is SQVTM, CDR2 ANQGSEA, per germline. V trimming: 3 bases; J trimming: 3 bases; junction bases outside the gene matches: 7. The CDR3 loop is CSVDDRGLGEETQYF. In DNA, the CDR3 is TGCAGCGTTGATGACAGGGGGCTAGGGGAAGAGACCCAGTACTTC. Complete variable domain (other parts from reference TRBV29-1 and TRBJ2-5): SAVISQKPSRDICQRGTSLTIQCQVDSQVTMMFWYRQQPGQSLTLIATANQGSEATYESGFVIDKFPISRPNLTFSTLTVSNMSPEDSSIYLCSVDDRGLGEETQYFGPGTRLLVL.

The chain couples TRBV7-3 to TRBJ2-1; D uncertain. This CDR3 region has 13 residues. Trimming removed 1 base at V and 8 bases at J, with 9 bases between. Germline CDR1 SGHTA, CDR2 FQGTGA. The CDR3 reads CASSLIVFDEQFF. In DNA form, the CDR3 reads TGTGCCAGCAGCTTAATAGTTTTCGATGAGCAGTTCTTC.

The DNA for the CDR3 is TGTGCCAGCAGCGTAAGCGGGACAGGGGGGACAGATACGCAGTATTTT. Amino acid sequence: CASSVSGTGGTDTQYF. V is TRBV11-2 and J is TRBJ2-3; 11 positions agree with TRBD1. This CDR3 spans 16 amino acids. V dropped 5 bases and J dropped 3; count of bases not matched to a gene: 7. The germline V gene has CDR1 SGHAT and CDR2 FQNNGV. The full variable domain, completed using reference TRBV11-2 and TRBJ2-3, is EAGVAQSPRYKIIEKRQSVAFWCNPISGHATLYWYQQILGQGPKLLIQFQNNGVVDDSQLPKDRFSAERLKGVDSTLKIQPAKLEDSAVYLCASSVSGTGGTDTQYFGPGTRLTVL.

The chain combines TRBV20-1 with TRBJ1-1; 9 bases are a match to TRBD1. Germline loops: CDR1 DFQATT, CDR2 SNEGSKA (reference sequence). This CDR3 is 17 amino acids long. Trimming cost V 0 bases and J 5 bases; bases outside gene matches: 13. The CDR3 region is CSARDVATGTGQTEAFF. The CDR3, as DNA: TGCAGTGCTAGAGACGTAGCTACCGGGACAGGGCAAACTGAAGCTTTCTTT.

This clonotype was picked up many times. This chain links TRBV20-1 with TRBJ2-1; D call uncertain. Trimming pared 2 bases from V and 9 bases from J, leaving 14 bases between. Germline CDR1 is DFQATT and CDR2 is SNEGSKA (reference sequence). The CDR3 is 13 amino acids. This chain's CDR3 is CSARRSGVGEQFF. The CDR3, as DNA: TGCAGTGCTAGACGCTCAGGTGTTGGTGAGCAGTTCTTC.